Below, 11 T cell receptor beta chains from the same sample are listed, as sequenced in a study of blood T cell repertoires in COVID-19. Only in-frame clones appear in the TCRdb table, and some are missing; sequencing was by immunoSEQ multiplex PCR. The sample has roughly 280,000 clones, about 85% seen once; the top ten hold about 2.2%. The sequenced sample was peripheral blood. The receptors here all came from a woman aged 45-65 years who had recovered from COVID-19.

Regarding this clone: Different DNA sequences within this sample yield the same CDR3. The chain recombines TRBV5-4 with TRBJ2-1, with D perhaps matching TRBD1 (6 bases). The CDR3 sequence is 14 residues long. Germline CDR1 is SGHNT and CDR2 is YYREEE (reference sequence). The V end was cut by 4 bases, the J end by 7 bases, with 15 bases between. The CDR3: CASSPGQGRNEQFF. The CDR3 coding sequence is TGTGCCAGCAGCCCGGGACAAGGAAGGAATGAGCAGTTCTTC.

This clone was seen once. The rearrangement links TRBV4-2 to TRBJ1-2, with 7 bases that match TRBD1. CDR1 LGHNA and CDR2 YNFKEQ come from the germline V gene. The CDR3 runs to 17 residues. Trimming took 0 bases from V and 4 from J; bases not matched to a gene: 11. The CDR3: CASSQEEGDSAFYGYTF. DNA for the CDR3: TGTGCCAGCAGCCAAGAGGAGGGGGACAGCGCCTTCTATGGCTACACCTTC.

The chain recombines TRBV6-5 with TRBJ2-1, with D possibly being TRBD2 (6 bases). V was cut by 6 bases and J by 9 bases, with 21 bases left in between. The V gene's germline CDR1 is MNHEY and CDR2 SVGAGI. This CDR3 is 15 amino acids long. CDR3 in amino acids: CASREGARGVGEQFF. The CDR3 DNA reads TGTGCCAGCAGGGAGGGAGCGCGGGGAGTCGGTGAGCAGTTCTTC.

CDR3 in DNA: TGTGCCAGCACCGAGCGGAGAAGCGGGAGGTTTGTCAATGAGCAGTTCTTC. This encodes CASTERRSGRFVNEQFF. The rearrangement links TRBV3-1 (or the pseudogene TRBV3-2) to TRBJ2-1, with 9 positions matching TRBD2. The length of the CDR3 is 17 residues. Germline CDR1 and CDR2: LGHDT and YNNKEL (reference sequence). V lost 7 bases and J lost 6; bases outside the gene matches: 16.

The chain combines TRBV6-5 with TRBJ2-1; D may be TRBD2 (5 bases). V shed 0 bases and J shed 7 bases, with 13 bases lying between them. The CDR3 covers 15 residues. The germline CDR1 and CDR2 sequences are MNHEY and SVGAGI. This CDR3 reads CASSYSVWTGNEQFF. The DNA for the CDR3 is TGTGCCAGCAGTTACTCGGTCTGGACGGGGAATGAGCAGTTCTTC.

This chain connects TRBV7-2 to TRBJ1-6, with D unclear. This CDR3 contains 15 residues. Trimming shortened V by 5 bases and J by 10 bases, and 18 bases separated the two germline ends. CDR1 SGHTA and CDR2 FQGNSA come from the germline V gene. The CDR3, as DNA: TGTGCCAGCAGCGACCGACCCACGGGTCGATCACCCCTCCACTTT. This translates into CASSDRPTGRSPLHF.

The chain uses TRBV19 and TRBJ2-2; unclear D gene. Germline-derived CDR1 and CDR2 are LNHDA and SQIVND (reference sequence). The CDR3 consists of 13 residues. V was trimmed by 10 bases and J by 8 bases, leaving 17 bases between them. In nucleotides, the CDR3 is TGTGCCATTTCACAGAGTCTCAGGGGGGAGCTGTTTTTT. It codes for CAISQSLRGELFF. Filled out from reference TRBV19 and TRBJ2-2, the complete variable domain reads DGGITQSPKYLFRKEGQNVTLSCEQNLNHDAMYWYRQDPGQGLRLIYYSQIVNDFQKGDIAEGYSVSREKKESFPLTVTSAQKNPTAFYLCAISQSLRGELFFGEGSRLTVL.

The V gene is TRBV28, the J gene TRBJ1-1; 7 bases align to TRBD1. Germline V gene data show CDR1 as MDHEN and CDR2 as SYDVKM. The J segment lost 5 bases and the V segment lost 7 bases, leaving 4 bases of the junction unmatched. CDR3 size: 12 residues. CDR3 DNA: TGTGCCAGCAAAACACAGGGGACTGAAGCTTTCTTT. Translation: CASKTQGTEAFF.

The J gene is TRBJ1-2, the V gene TRBV7-9; D perhaps matches TRBD1 (5 bases). The CDR3 is made up of 14 amino acids. Germline V gene data show CDR1 as SEHNR and CDR2 as FQNEAQ (reference sequence). Trimming stripped 3 bases from V and 6 bases from J, with 14 bases between. CDR3 in amino acids: CASSFIGGLHGYTF. CDR3 coding DNA: TGTGCCAGCAGCTTTATTGGGGGACTCCATGGCTACACCTTC.

The V call is TRBV19, the J call TRBJ1-1; D ambiguous. CDR1 and CDR2 from the germline V gene are LNHDA and SQIVND (reference sequence). Between the trimmed V and J ends, which lost 7 bases and 1 base, there was a span of 10 bases. The CDR3 has 13 residues. The CDR3 DNA reads as TGTGCCAGTAACCGCGGCTCGAACACTGAAGCTTTCTTT. The encoded protein is CASNRGSNTEAFF.

The gene calls are TRBV30 and TRBJ2-7; perhaps TRBD1 as D (5 bases). Trimming took off 8 bases at V and 4 bases at J, with 12 bases between the two ends. Germline V gene data show CDR1 as GTSNPN and CDR2 as SVGIG (reference sequence). The CDR3 is 11 amino acids. CDR3 loop: CARGAKYEQYF. CDR3 in DNA: TGTGCCCGTGGGGCCAAATACGAGCAGTACTTC.